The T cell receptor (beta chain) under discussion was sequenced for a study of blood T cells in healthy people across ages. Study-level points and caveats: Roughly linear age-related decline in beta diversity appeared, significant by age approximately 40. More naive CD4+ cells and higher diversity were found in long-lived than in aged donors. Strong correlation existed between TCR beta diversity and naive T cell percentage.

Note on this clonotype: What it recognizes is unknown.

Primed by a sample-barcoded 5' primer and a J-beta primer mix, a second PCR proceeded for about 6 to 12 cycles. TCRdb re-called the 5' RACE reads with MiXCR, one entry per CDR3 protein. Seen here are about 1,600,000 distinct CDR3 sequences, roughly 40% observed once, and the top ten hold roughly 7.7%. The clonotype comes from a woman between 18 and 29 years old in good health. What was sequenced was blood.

CDR3 bases: TGTGCCAGCAGTTTCACAGGGAACATGGATCAGCCCCAGCATTTT. Protein product: CASSFTGNMDQPQHF. The chain recombines TRBV6-5 with TRBJ1-5; tentatively, D is TRBD1 (6 bases). The CDR3 has 15 residues. Germline V gene data show CDR1 as MNHEY and CDR2 as SVGAGI. Trimming cost V 4 bases and J 5 bases, with 15 bases left between them.